The clone carrying this T cell receptor (beta chain) was seen at least ten times. At one end the junction does not follow the germline gene, possibly because of a read error. The data were taken from a study of neurological immune-mediated disorders. This CDR3 has 13 residues. TCRdb ran MiXCR on the 5' RACE reads and lists one entry per CDR3 protein. The sample carries tens of thousands of distinct CDR3 sequences, under 4.5% recorded once. The specimen was PBMCs. V is TRBV12-3 or TRBV12-4 and J is TRBJ1-4; D is perhaps TRBD1 (6 bases). This TCR was sampled from a woman in her thirties with multiple sclerosis. DNA for the CDR3: TGTGCCAGCAGTTTACTGGGGGGCTCCGAGATGGATTTT. It codes for CASSLLGGSEMDF.